The sequence of this T cell receptor beta chain was determined in a study of technical replicates of blood from a handful of donors. Assay: immunoSEQ multiplex PCR; the TCRdb copy retains only in-frame clones and omits some. The sample shows roughly 92,000 clones, roughly 95% of them seen only once. This receptor was obtained from a human donor in good health. Sequenced material: T cells isolated from PBMCs.

The CDR3 bases are TGTGCCAGCAGCGCCTCTACGGCATTAACAGGGTTCAAAAACATTCAGTACTTC. It encodes CASSASTALTGFKNIQYF. The genes are TRBV9 and TRBJ2-4; possible D gene TRBD1, 6 bases. The CDR3 runs 18 residues. Trimming took 3 bases from V and 3 from J, leaving 22 bases between them. Germline loops: CDR1 SGDLS, CDR2 YYNGEE. Filled out from reference TRBV9 and TRBJ2-4, the complete variable domain reads DSGVTQTPKHLITATGQRVTLRCSPRSGDLSVYWYQQSLDQGLQFLIQYYNGEERAKGNILERFSAQQFPDLHSELNLSSLELGDSALYFCASSASTALTGFKNIQYFGAGTRLSVL.